Listed below are T cell receptor beta chains from one sample, sequenced in a study of T-cell memory formation after mild COVID-19. TCRdb processed the 5' RACE reads anew with MiXCR; each CDR3 protein has one entry. Of about 450,000 distinct CDR3 sequences detected, less than 25% appear once; the ten largest clones hold about 12%. The sequenced sample was PBMCs or a T cell subset sorted from them (not recorded which). These receptors all stem from an adult woman who had mild COVID-19 (a few samples of this study predate the infection). Cell type and time point are not known. CDR3s include the opening cysteine and the closing phenylalanine or tryptophan. The D gene is left open where the match is weak. Clone size is not always given. Where it is, it says once, few, many or a class for expanded clones.

clone_size d_call j_call v_call cdr3_aa cdr3_nt
- - TRBJ1-2 TRBV4-1 CASSQGLGSNYGYTF TGCGCCAGCAGCCAGGGATTAGGGAGTAACTATGGCTACACCTTC
- - TRBJ1-1 TRBV20-1 CSARFGEMNTEAFF TGCAGTGCCCGGTTCGGGGAGATGAACACTGAAGCTTTCTTT
- TRBD2 TRBJ2-1 TRBV20-1 CSARDPAGGPREQFF TGCAGTGCTAGAGATCCGGCGGGAGGGCCTAGGGAGCAGTTCTTC
few TRBD1 TRBJ2-7 TRBV24-1 CATSDSGTGVYEQYF TGTGCCACCAGTGATTCCGGGACAGGGGTATACGAGCAGTACTTC
- - TRBJ1-3 TRBV29-1 CSVEGTAGNTIYF TGCAGCGTTGAAGGGACGGCTGGAAACACCATATATTTT
- - TRBJ2-7 TRBV5-1 CASSLAPGSAYEQYF TGCGCCAGCAGCTTGGCTCCAGGTAGCGCCTACGAGCAGTACTTC
few - TRBJ1-1 TRBV5-6 CASSFSYGLNTEAFF TGTGCCAGCAGCTTCTCATACGGTTTGAACACTGAAGCTTTCTTT
few TRBD2 TRBJ2-3 TRBV5-4 CASSLASSGQYF TGTGCCAGCAGCTTGGCCTCTAGCGGGCAGTATTTT
- - TRBJ1-6 TRBV7-6 CASRSDSYSPLHF TGTGCCAGCAGGAGTGACAGTTATTCACCCCTCCACTTT
few - TRBJ1-2 TRBV6-5 CASREAGISSYGYTF TGTGCCAGCAGGGAGGCAGGGATTTCGTCCTATGGCTACACCTTC
- TRBD2 TRBJ2-1 TRBV7-7 CASSSGTSGRVGNEQFF TGTGCTAGCAGCTCTGGGACTAGCGGGAGAGTAGGGAATGAGCAGTTCTTC
few - TRBJ2-7 TRBV3-1 CASSQMTGGLYEQYF TGTGCCAGCAGCCAAATGACAGGTGGTTTGTACGAGCAGTACTTC
few - TRBJ2-1 TRBV5-1 CASGPPGSYNEQFF TGCGCCAGCGGGCCCCCCGGATCGTACAATGAGCAGTTCTTC
few - TRBJ2-1 TRBV7-2 CASSLTVGGRASDEQFF TGTGCCAGCAGCCTCACCGTCGGGGGGCGAGCCTCCGATGAGCAGTTCTTC
many - TRBJ2-7 TRBV12-3/TRBV12-4 CASSLQPTPSYEQYF TGTGCCAGCAGTTTACAACCCACCCCCTCCTACGAGCAGTACTTC
few - TRBJ1-2 TRBV11-2 CASSLAGDASGYTF TGTGCCAGCAGCTTAGCAGGGGACGCTTCCGGCTACACCTTC
- TRBD2 TRBJ2-1 TRBV2 CASIPSGGHYNEQFF TGTGCCAGCATACCTAGCGGGGGGCATTACAATGAGCAGTTCTTC
- - TRBJ2-7 TRBV19 CASSMVLTTSYEQYF TGTGCCAGTAGTATGGTTCTTACTACCTCCTACGAGCAGTACTTC
- - TRBJ1-1 TRBV7-2 CASSLATLSGRGGPMNTEAFF TGTGCCAGCAGCTTAGCCACACTTTCGGGCAGGGGAGGACCCATGAACACTGAAGCTTTCTTT
once TRBD2 TRBJ2-7 TRBV2 CASSDLATSGYPYEQYF TGTGCCAGCAGTGACCTGGCAACTAGCGGGTACCCTTACGAGCAGTACTTC
few TRBD1 TRBJ1-2 TRBV19 CASSIAGQTNYGYTF TGTGCCAGTAGTATCGCGGGACAGACTAACTATGGCTACACCTTC
- - TRBJ2-7 TRBV5-5 CASSLGAGPVTYEQYF TGTGCCAGCAGCTTGGGAGCCGGGCCTGTTACCTACGAGCAGTACTTC
few TRBD1 TRBJ1-2 TRBV12-3/TRBV12-4 CASSRDRVGYTF TGTGCCAGCAGCCGGGACAGGGTCGGCTACACCTTC
- - TRBJ1-3 TRBV18 CASFKGNTIYF TGTGCCAGCTTCAAAGGAAACACCATATATTTT
- TRBD2 TRBJ2-1 TRBV14 CASTPLAGGNEQFF TGTGCCAGCACCCCGCTAGCGGGGGGTAATGAGCAGTTCTTC
- - TRBJ2-7 TRBV4-3 CASSVSLNYEQYF TGCGCCAGCAGCGTATCACTCAATTACGAGCAGTACTTC
- TRBD1 TRBJ2-2 TRBV6-2/TRBV6-3 CASHTGDTGELFF TGTGCCAGCCATACAGGGGACACCGGGGAGCTGTTTTTT
few TRBD2 TRBJ2-2 TRBV5-1 CASSAGGNTGELFF TGCGCCAGCAGTGCGGGAGGGAACACCGGGGAGCTGTTTTTT
- - TRBJ2-1 TRBV5-1 CASTSGLRTDEQFF TGCGCCAGCACCTCGGGGTTACGAACCGATGAGCAGTTCTTC
few - TRBJ1-1 TRBV5-1 CASSELSAGWTEAFF TGCGCCAGCAGCGAGCTCAGCGCTGGTTGGACTGAAGCTTTCTTT
few TRBD2 TRBJ2-7 TRBV12-3/TRBV12-4 CASSKAGFDYEQYF TGTGCCAGCAGTAAAGCGGGATTCGACTACGAGCAGTACTTC
- - TRBJ2-7 TRBV4-3 CASSNGRLSSYEQYF TGCGCCAGCAGCAACGGACGTCTAAGCTCCTACGAGCAGTACTTC
many - TRBJ2-1 TRBV11-2 CASSPSIERVQFF TGTGCCAGCAGCCCCTCCATTGAGCGGGTGCAGTTCTTC
many - TRBJ2-5 TRBV3-1 CASSQEREVTERVQETQYF TGTGCCAGCAGCCAAGAGCGGGAAGTGACGGAACGAGTCCAAGAGACCCAGTACTTC
- TRBD1 TRBJ2-2 TRBV6-2/TRBV6-3 CASSYLDRVGTGELFF TGTGCCAGCAGTTACCTGGACAGGGTCGGGACCGGGGAGCTGTTTTTT
- TRBD1 TRBJ2-5 TRBV18 CASSPPGQGETQYF TGTGCCAGCTCACCTCCGGGACAGGGGGAGACCCAGTACTTC
- TRBD2 TRBJ2-1 TRBV7-9 CASSLALAGGLSEQFF TGTGCCAGCAGCTTAGCGCTAGCGGGGGGGCTCAGTGAGCAGTTCTTC
- TRBD2 TRBJ2-1 TRBV2 CASSPVSGRLNNEQFF TGTGCCAGCAGTCCAGTTAGCGGGCGACTCAACAATGAGCAGTTCTTC
few TRBD1 TRBJ2-7 TRBV11-2 CASSTQTGTAADF TGTGCCAGCAGCACACAGACTGGGACAGCCGCGGACTTC
few TRBD1 TRBJ2-7 TRBV5-1 CASNTDRGRAYEQYF TGCGCCAGCAACACCGACAGGGGCAGGGCCTACGAGCAGTACTTC
- - TRBJ1-4 TRBV5-1 CASSLVVDEKLFF TGCGCCAGCAGCTTGGTTGTGGATGAAAAACTGTTTTTT
- TRBD1 TRBJ1-4 TRBV9 CASSVAGDRGATATNEKLFF TGTGCCAGCAGCGTCGCCGGGGACAGGGGGGCTACTGCAACTAATGAAAAACTGTTTTTT
few - TRBJ2-1 TRBV6-5 CASSYGSGGANEQFF TGTGCCAGCAGTTACGGGAGTGGGGGTGCGAATGAGCAGTTCTTC
- TRBD1 TRBJ2-6 TRBV12-3/TRBV12-4 CASSLEGTGTGANVLTF TGTGCCAGCAGTTTGGAAGGGACAGGGACTGGGGCCAACGTCCTGACTTTC
many TRBD1 TRBJ2-5 TRBV5-4 CASSYRGTQYF TGTGCCAGCAGCTACAGGGGGACCCAGTACTTC
- - TRBJ2-3 TRBV6-5 CASNKRMGVGDTQYF TGTGCCAGCAACAAGAGGATGGGGGTTGGGGATACGCAGTATTTT
- TRBD1 TRBJ2-5 TRBV2 CASNKGQGYQETQYF TGTGCCAGCAACAAGGGACAGGGGTACCAAGAGACCCAGTACTTC
few TRBD2 TRBJ2-1 TRBV11-2 CASSLARLAVSNNEQFF TGTGCCAGCAGCTTAGCTCGACTAGCGGTTTCAAACAATGAGCAGTTCTTC
few - TRBJ1-1 TRBV3-1 CASSQVPGTTTEAFF TGTGCCAGCAGCCAAGTCCCTGGGACAACGACTGAAGCTTTCTTT
- - TRBJ2-3 TRBV30 CAGGGGGVSTDTQYF TGTGCCGGAGGGGGAGGCGGGGTTAGCACAGATACGCAGTATTTT
- TRBD2 TRBJ2-7 TRBV9 CASTQGLADHEQYF TGTGCCAGCACCCAGGGACTAGCAGATCACGAGCAGTACTTC
few - TRBJ2-5 TRBV4-1 CASSQDHQYF TGCGCCAGCAGCCAAGACCATCAGTACTTC
few - TRBJ2-5 TRBV10-3 CAISEVLETQYF TGTGCCATCAGTGAGGTCCTAGAGACCCAGTACTTC
- - TRBJ1-2 TRBV20-1 CSARDATHYGYTF TGCAGTGCTAGAGACGCGACACACTATGGCTACACCTTC